The 13 T cell receptor beta chains given below trace back to one sample, sequenced in a study of shared clonotypes between healthy human individuals. Profiled with immunoSEQ multiplex PCR; TCRdb holds only in-frame clones, not every one. The sample holds over 2 million clones; 85% to 95% are singletons and the top ten take 0.37%. Sequencing input: naive CD4+ T cells from PBMCs. The subset: CD45RA+ positively selected. Receptor source: a man in his late teens or twenties in good health. Some clones in this sample may be carry-over from other donors' samples.

CDR3 sequence: CASSPRLAHYEQYF. CDR3 nucleotides: TGTGCCAGCAGTCCAAGACTAGCGCACTACGAGCAGTACTTC. The genes are TRBV28 and TRBJ2-7; 8 nucleotides align to TRBD2. This CDR3 spans 14 amino acids. Per the germline V gene, CDR1 is MDHEN and CDR2 is SYDVKM. With 5 bases clipped from V and 3 bases from J, the junction kept 6 bases outside the gene matches. The full variable domain, rest sourced from reference TRBV28 and TRBJ2-7, is DVKVTQSSRYLVKRTGEKVFLECVQDMDHENMFWYRQDPGLGLRLIYFSYDVKMKEKGDIPEGYSVSREKKERFSLILESASTNQTSMYLCASSPRLAHYEQYFGPGTRLTVT.

Remarks on this clone: The same CDR3 is also encoded by other DNA sequences in this sample. The rearrangement uses TRBV7-3 and TRBJ1-1; no definite D call. The CDR3 runs 13 residues. CDR1 and CDR2 from the germline V gene are SGHTA and FQGTGA. Trimming shortened V by 5 bases and J by 3 bases, and 10 bases separated the two germline ends. CDR3 residues: CASSQAGDTEAFF. CDR3 bases: TGTGCCAGCAGCCAAGCCGGGGACACTGAAGCTTTCTTT.

The gene calls are TRBV5-1 and TRBJ2-5, with D perhaps given as TRBD1 or TRBD2 (5 bases each). Trimming took off 3 bases at V and 2 bases at J, with 14 bases between the two ends. Per the germline V gene, CDR1 is SGHRS and CDR2 is YFSETQ. The CDR3 sequence is 15 residues long. CDR3 sequence (DNA): TGCGCCAGCAGCTATGGGGCGGGCGGACAAGAGACCCAGTACTTC. Encoded protein: CASSYGAGGQETQYF. Looking up the rest from reference TRBV5-1 and TRBJ2-5 gives the full variable domain: KAGVTQTPRYLIKTRGQQVTLSCSPISGHRSVSWYQQTPGQGLQFLFEYFSETQRNKGNFPGRFSGRQFSNSRSEMNVSTLELGDSALYLCASSYGAGGQETQYFGPGTRLLVL.

A remark on this clone: Mismatch with germline at one junction end may stem from a read error. V gene TRBV27 combines with J gene TRBJ2-1; a weak D match, TRBD1 (6 bases). Per germline, CDR1 MNHEY and CDR2 SMNVEV (reference sequence). The CDR3 runs 12 residues. This CDR3 reads CASSPSWGTRLF. CDR3 DNA: TGTGCCAGCAGTCCCTCCTGGGGGACACGACTCTTC.

The genes are TRBV10-3 and TRBJ2-2; D ambiguous. Germline assignment: CDR1 ENHRY and CDR2 SYGVKD. The CDR3 sequence is 11 residues long. Trimming stripped 7 bases from V and 1 base from J, with 1 base between. CDR3 amino acids: CAIMNTGELFF. The DNA for the CDR3 is TGTGCCATCATGAACACCGGGGAGCTGTTTTTT.

The CDR3 coding sequence is TGTGCCAGCAGTCCCATACAGGGCCATGGCTACACCTTC. Translating gives CASSPIQGHGYTF. This chain links TRBV6-5 with TRBJ1-2, with a possible D match to TRBD1 (6 bases). The CDR3 totals 13 residues. V lost 5 bases, J lost 6 bases, and 13 bases lay in between. Germline lookup yields CDR1 MNHEY and CDR2 SVGAGI.

A word on this clone: An end of the junction differs from the germline gene, which may be a read error. Other DNA sequences in this sample translate to the same CDR3. The rearrangement joins TRBV27 to TRBJ1-2; D gene unclear. CDR3 length: 15 residues. CDR1 is MNHEY and CDR2 is SMNVEV in the germline V gene (reference sequence). As DNA, the CDR3 is TGTGCTAGCAGTTTAGGGTCGAGGGATGGCTATGGCTACACCTTC. Translating gives CASSLGSRDGYGYTF.

The J gene is TRBJ2-1, the V gene TRBV20-1, with 7 bases matching TRBD2. This CDR3 spans 11 amino acids. J lost 5 bases, V lost 7 bases, and 2 bases had no gene match. In germline, CDR1 is DFQATT, CDR2 SNEGSKA (reference sequence). The CDR3 DNA sequence: TGCAGTGGAGGGACTAACAATGAGCAGTTCTTC. As protein: CSGGTNNEQFF.

This chain joins TRBV11-3 and TRBJ2-1; the match to TRBD1 covers 11 bases. Trimming cost V 5 bases and J 6 bases; bases outside gene matches: 15. The CDR3 contains 18 residues. Germline V gives CDR1 SGHNT, CDR2 YENEEA. The CDR3 loop reads CASSRTGGDLWGSNEQFF. The CDR3 coding sequence is TGTGCCAGCAGCCGGACAGGGGGCGACCTTTGGGGAAGCAATGAGCAGTTCTTC.

As to this clone: Other DNA sequences from this sample encode an identical CDR3 as well. The J gene is TRBJ2-1, the V gene TRBV6-1; either TRBD1 or TRBD2 may fit D (5 bases each). Germline values: CDR1 MNHNS, CDR2 SASEGT. Deletions cut 4 bases from V and 0 bases from J, with 10 bases between. The CDR3 contains 15 residues. The DNA of the CDR3 is TGTGCCAGCAGTGCTTCAGGGAGCTCCTACAATGAGCAGTTCTTC. Amino acid sequence: CASSASGSSYNEQFF.

This sequence joins TRBV19 and TRBJ2-5; 7 bases align to TRBD1. After removal of 9 bases from V and 0 bases from J, the junction contained 7 bases not matched to a gene. The CDR3 length is 14 residues. Germline CDR1 LNHDA, CDR2 SQIVND (reference sequence). The CDR3 DNA reads as TGTGCCAGCAGTGGGACAGTGTACCAAGAGACCCAGTACTTC. Translation: CASSGTVYQETQYF.

The rearrangement joins TRBV7-8 to TRBJ1-3, with unresolved D. Germline CDR1 reads SGHVS; CDR2 reads FQNEAQ. Trimming removed 3 bases from V and 2 bases from J, with 14 bases in between. CDR3 size: 16 residues. This chain's CDR3 is CASSFREGLAGNTIYF. The CDR3 nucleotides are TGTGCCAGCAGCTTCCGGGAGGGCCTTGCTGGAAACACCATATATTTT.

This clone has a handful of counts. This specimen includes other DNA sequences encoding the same CDR3. This chain uses TRBV5-1 with TRBJ1-5; D ambiguous. Trimming removed 4 bases at V and 0 bases at J, with 5 bases between. Germline CDR1 reads SGHRS; CDR2 reads YFSETQ. CDR3 length: 13 residues. CDR3 loop: CASSPDSNQPQHF. The CDR3 coding sequence is TGCGCCAGCAGCCCTGATAGCAATCAGCCCCAGCATTTT.